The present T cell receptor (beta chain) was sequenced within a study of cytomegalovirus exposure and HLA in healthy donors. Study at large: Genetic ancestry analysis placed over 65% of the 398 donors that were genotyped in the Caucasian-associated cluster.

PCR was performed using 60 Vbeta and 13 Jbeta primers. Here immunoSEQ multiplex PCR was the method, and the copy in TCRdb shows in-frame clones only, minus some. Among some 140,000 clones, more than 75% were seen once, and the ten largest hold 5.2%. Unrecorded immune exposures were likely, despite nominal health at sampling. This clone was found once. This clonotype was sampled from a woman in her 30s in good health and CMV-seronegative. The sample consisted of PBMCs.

CDR3 amino acids: CASSPEVSSYEQYF. DNA for the CDR3: TGTGCCAGCAGTCCCGAAGTGAGCTCCTACGAGCAGTACTTC. The rearrangement joins TRBV27 to TRBJ2-7; no clear D gene. CDR3 length: 14 amino acids. The V and J ends lost 5 bases and 0 bases respectively, with 11 bases between them. In germline, CDR1 is MNHEY, CDR2 SMNVEV (reference sequence).